This T cell receptor beta chain derives from a study of human thymus T cells. Notes on this clone: The antigen is unknown.

Measured with immunoSEQ multiplex PCR; TCRdb has only the in-frame clones, and not every one. In the table there are around 120,000 clones, about 94% of which are singletons. Corrective cardiac surgery supplied the resected thymus tissue. The CDR3 loop spans 16 amino acids. The germline V gene has CDR1 SGHNT and CDR2 YYREEE (reference sequence). The trim removed 4 bases at V and 6 bases at J, leaving 11 bases unmatched. Whole-study results and caveats: What appeared biased in thymic and blood repertoires was the usage of V and J genes. Unrelated individuals reportedly shared highly overlapping thymic TCR repertoires.

Sequencing input: thymus tissue. V gene TRBV5-4 combines with J gene TRBJ2-1, with TRBD1 matching over 9 bases. This sequence originates from a boy younger than two with a congenital heart defect but otherwise immunologically healthy. The CDR3 nucleotides are TGTGCCAGCAGCATCGGATCGGGACAGGGTGGCAATGAGCAGTTCTTC. This sequence encodes CASSIGSGQGGNEQFF.